What follows are 5 T cell receptor beta chains derived from one specimen sequenced in a study of shared clonotypes between healthy human individuals. The repertoire was sequenced with immunoSEQ multiplex PCR; TCRdb's copy has only in-frame clones and lacks some. The sample lists around 2.1 million clones; 95% were seen once. Sequences were obtained from naive CD4+ T cells sorted from blood. The subset here: CD45RA+ positively selected. The receptors derive from a man between 18 and 35 years old in good health.

The J gene is TRBJ2-1, the V gene TRBV4-3, with 10 bases fitting TRBD2. CDR3 length: 16 residues. J gave up 7 bases and V 8 bases, and 14 bases lay outside the gene matches. Germline V lookup: CDR1 LGHNA, CDR2 YSLEER. The CDR3 sequence: CASFRRGAGGGNEQFF. The DNA of the CDR3 is TGCGCCAGCTTTAGGCGGGGAGCGGGAGGGGGGAATGAGCAGTTCTTC.

The J gene is TRBJ2-3, the V gene TRBV7-2; D call uncertain. Per the germline V gene, CDR1 is SGHTA and CDR2 is FQGNSA. Trimming pared 6 bases from V and 2 bases from J, leaving 12 bases between. The CDR3 covers 14 residues. Here the CDR3 reads CASRRPRTTDTQYF. The CDR3 nucleotides are TGTGCCAGCAGGAGGCCCCGTACCACAGATACGCAGTATTTT.

CDR3 nucleotide sequence: TGTGCCAGTAGCCAGAACAGGGGGTTAAATGAGCAGTTCTTC. Residues: CASSQNRGLNEQFF. The chain joins TRBV19 to TRBJ2-1; 8 nucleotides match TRBD1. With V trimmed by 6 bases and J by 7 bases, 8 bases remained unmatched. From germline, CDR1 is LNHDA and CDR2 SQIVND (reference sequence). This CDR3 is 14 amino acids long.

This chain uses TRBV11-3 with TRBJ1-1; TRBD1 might be the D (6 bases). From germline, CDR1 is SGHNT and CDR2 YENEEA. This CDR3 contains 16 residues. Trimming shortened V by 3 bases and J by 0 bases, and 14 bases separated the two germline ends. The CDR3 spells CASSFIRTDMNTEAFF. The DNA of the CDR3 is TGTGCCAGCAGCTTTATTAGGACAGATATGAACACTGAAGCTTTCTTT.

This chain uses TRBV28 with TRBJ1-1; the D gene is possibly TRBD1 (6 bases). Germline assignment: CDR1 MDHEN and CDR2 SYDVKM. Trimming stripped 11 bases from V and 2 bases from J, with 27 bases between. The CDR3 runs 17 residues. Written as DNA, the CDR3 is TGTGCCGGCCAGCCGGGAGGGGGGCGGTTAGGAAACACTGAAGCTTTCTTT. Translating gives CAGQPGGGRLGNTEAFF.